The 2 T cell receptor beta chains reported below all come from one sample, sequenced in a study of blood T cell repertoires in COVID-19. Data came from immunoSEQ multiplex PCR; TCRdb stores just in-frame clones and leaves some out. The table records over 70,000 clones, 91% of them present only once. Source material: peripheral blood. The receptors come from a man aged 45-60 years with COVID-19, enrolled during active disease.

This rearrangement joins TRBV3-1 (or the pseudogene TRBV3-2) to TRBJ2-1; the D gene is possibly TRBD1 (5 bases). The germline V and J ends were trimmed by 4 bases and 4 bases, with 5 bases remaining between them. Per the germline V gene, CDR1 is LGHDT and CDR2 is YNNKEL (reference sequence). The CDR3 runs to 12 residues. CDR3: CASSRQYNEQFF. CDR3 DNA: TGTGCCAGCAGCCGACAGTACAATGAGCAGTTCTTC.

The chain uses TRBV19 and TRBJ1-5; 7 bases agree with TRBD1. CDR1 LNHDA and CDR2 SQIVND come from the germline V gene (reference sequence). Unmatched junction bases numbered 7, after V lost 4 bases and J lost 1 base. The CDR3 has 16 residues. The CDR3 loop reads CASSTTGILSNQPQHF. DNA for the CDR3: TGTGCCAGTAGTACGACAGGGATTCTCAGCAATCAGCCCCAGCATTTT.